The 18 T cell receptor beta chains in this list originate from one sample, sequenced in a study of T cell responses to AZD1222 COVID-19 vaccine. This table comes from immunoSEQ multiplex PCR, and its TCRdb copy is limited to in-frame clones, with some not included. The data hold around 84,000 clones, with around 90% observed a single time. The sample was peripheral blood, taken on day 0 of AZD1222 vaccination. The receptors here all came from an adult in good health.

This chain joins TRBV5-8 and TRBJ2-5; D unclear. The germline gives CDR1 SGHTS, CDR2 YDEGEE. Trimming left V 7 bases short and J 2 bases short, with 12 bases between. This CDR3 has 13 amino acids. The CDR3 DNA is TGTGCCAGCGCCGGGCCCTCACAAGAGACCCAGTACTTC. Translating it yields CASAGPSQETQYF.

DNA of the CDR3: TGTGCCAGCAGCCCTTTGGGGACAGCTTATCAGCCCCAGCATTTT. Protein: CASSPLGTAYQPQHF. The chain combines TRBV7-8 with TRBJ1-5, with 7 positions matching TRBD1. V shed 5 bases, J shed 5 bases, and the junction held 9 bases outside the gene matches. The CDR3 covers 15 residues. Germline V gene data show CDR1 as SGHVS and CDR2 as FQNEAQ.

This rearrangement joins TRBV6-5 to TRBJ1-1; D unresolved. The CDR3 is made up of 13 amino acids. Deletions cut 6 bases from V and 0 bases from J, with 8 bases between. CDR1 is MNHEY and CDR2 is SVGAGI in the germline V gene. CDR3 DNA sequence: TGTGCCAGCAGACCGACGGTGAACACTGAAGCTTTCTTT. It codes for CASRPTVNTEAFF.

The chain uses TRBV25-1 and TRBJ2-7; TRBD1 is a possible D gene (8 bases). The CDR3 length is 15 residues. The V end lost 3 bases, the J end lost 3 bases, and 15 bases lay between the germline ends. Looked up from germline, CDR1 is MGHDK and CDR2 is SYGVNS. CDR3 DNA sequence: TGTGCCAGCAGTGAGCGGACAGGGAGGGTCTACGAGCAGTACTTC. Its translation: CASSERTGRVYEQYF.

The rearrangement links TRBV29-1 to TRBJ2-7; 12 bases line up with TRBD1. Germline values: CDR1 SQVTM, CDR2 ANQGSEA. This CDR3 contains 18 residues. The J segment lost 3 bases and the V segment lost 3 bases, leaving 15 bases of the junction unmatched. CDR3 sequence (DNA): TGCAGCGTTGAGGGGACAGGGGGCAGGTCCAATAAGTACTACGAGCAGTACTTC. It translates to CSVEGTGGRSNKYYEQYF.

The V call is TRBV7-8, the J call TRBJ2-7; D unclear. The CDR3 sequence is 11 residues long. V gave up 4 bases and J gave up 5 bases, with 6 bases separating them. The germline V gene encodes CDR1 SGHVS and CDR2 FQNEAQ. This CDR3 reads CASSSFDEQYF. The CDR3 coding sequence is TGTGCCAGCAGCTCATTTGACGAGCAGTACTTC.

A note on this clone: Within the sample, other DNA sequences also encode this same CDR3. The rearrangement uses TRBV19 and TRBJ2-2, with D hard to call. In germline, CDR1 is LNHDA, CDR2 SQIVND (reference sequence). Trimming cost V 1 base and J 0 bases, with 6 bases left between them. The CDR3 sequence is 15 residues long. The CDR3: CASSIVPANTGELFF. CDR3 coding DNA: TGTGCCAGTAGTATAGTACCAGCGAACACCGGGGAGCTGTTTTTT. Drawing the rest from reference TRBV19 and TRBJ2-2, the complete variable domain is DGGITQSPKYLFRKEGQNVTLSCEQNLNHDAMYWYRQDPGQGLRLIYYSQIVNDFQKGDIAEGYSVSREKKESFPLTVTSAQKNPTAFYLCASSIVPANTGELFFGEGSRLTVL.

The V and J genes are TRBV27 and TRBJ2-2; D uncertain. Trimming stripped 5 bases from V and 6 bases from J, with 7 bases between. Germline values: CDR1 MNHEY, CDR2 SMNVEV (reference sequence). The CDR3 totals 12 residues. As DNA, the CDR3 is TGTGCCAGCAGTCATGGGGCCGGGGAGCTGTTTTTT. Its translation: CASSHGAGELFF.

This clone was detected once. The same CDR3 can be traced to other DNA sequences in this sample. The rearrangement uses TRBV6-2 or TRBV6-3 and TRBJ2-2, with unresolved D. With 5 bases removed from V and 2 bases from J, the gap between germline ends came to 3 bases. CDR1 and CDR2 from the germline V gene are MNHEY and SVGEGT. The CDR3 has 12 residues. CDR3 protein: CASSTNTGELFF. As DNA, the CDR3 is TGTGCCAGCAGTACCAACACCGGGGAGCTGTTTTTT.

This sequence joins TRBV28 and TRBJ2-5; D is possibly TRBD2 (5 bases). The length of the CDR3 is 15 residues. V lost 5 bases to trimming and J lost 5 bases, with 18 bases between them. The germline V gene encodes CDR1 MDHEN and CDR2 SYDVKM. The CDR3 coding sequence is TGTGCCAGCAGTCCCGGACGCCGATCGGGGGAGACCCAGTACTTC. Translation: CASSPGRRSGETQYF.

The J gene is TRBJ1-5, the V gene TRBV27; D gene unclear. The V and J ends lost 4 bases and 2 bases respectively, with 12 bases between them. The CDR3 extends over 15 amino acids. CDR1 and CDR2 (germline): MNHEY, SMNVEV (reference sequence). The CDR3 DNA reads TGTGCCAGCAGTTCTGAGGTCGAAGGCAATCAGCCCCAGCATTTT. Translation: CASSSEVEGNQPQHF.

V and J are TRBV5-8 and TRBJ1-2, with D possibly matching TRBD1 (6 bases). CDR3 size: 13 residues. Trimming took 4 bases from V and 2 from J, leaving 9 bases between them. Germline CDR1 is SGHTS and CDR2 is YDEGEE. The CDR3 coding sequence is TGTGCCAGCAGCACTGGACAGAACTATGGCTACACCTTC. Amino acid sequence: CASSTGQNYGYTF.

The chain joins TRBV9 to TRBJ1-6; no firm D call. This CDR3 region has 14 residues. V was shortened by 4 bases and J by 9 bases, with 14 bases between the two germline ends. Per germline, CDR1 SGDLS and CDR2 YYNGEE. The CDR3 bases are TGTGCCAGCAGCCCCGAAACGGTGGGTTCACCCCTCCACTTT. Its protein is CASSPETVGSPLHF.

The rearrangement joins TRBV7-3 to TRBJ2-2, with TRBD2 identical over 13 bases. Germline CDR1 reads SGHTA; CDR2 reads FQGTGA. V shed 5 bases and J 5 bases; nucleotides not matched to a gene: 11. The CDR3 length is 18 residues. CDR3 nucleotide sequence: TGTGCCAGCAGCCCTAGCGCGGGACTAGCGGGAAGTACCGGGGAGCTGTTTTTT. Amino acids: CASSPSAGLAGSTGELFF.

This clone has just one count. The chain is built from TRBV7-2 and TRBJ2-1; TRBD1 aligns across 12 bases. Germline assignment: CDR1 SGHTA and CDR2 FQGNSA. The V gene end was trimmed by 2 bases and the J gene end by 9 bases; junction bases not matched to a gene: 2. The CDR3 totals 14 residues. In DNA, the CDR3 is TGTGCCAGCAGCTTATGGGACAGGGGGCTTGAGCAGTTCTTC. This translates into CASSLWDRGLEQFF.

This clone was found a few times. The chain carries TRBV30 and TRBJ2-4, with D possibly TRBD1 on 5 matching bases. The CDR3 totals 19 residues. Per germline, CDR1 GTSNPN and CDR2 SVGIG (reference sequence). V shed 5 bases and J shed 0 bases, with 26 bases lying between them. The CDR3 DNA reads as TGTGCCTGGTCCCCCTGGCGTGAAAAGGGGCCATTAGCCAAAAACATTCAGTACTTC. Protein sequence: CAWSPWREKGPLAKNIQYF.

V gene TRBV27 combines with J gene TRBJ1-2, with TRBD1 as a possible D gene (5 bases). The CDR3 is made up of 17 amino acids. The V gene lost 3 bases and the J gene lost 2 bases, with 19 bases spanning the gap. Germline V gives CDR1 MNHEY, CDR2 SMNVEV (reference sequence). This chain's CDR3 is CASSLSGGWGRNYGYTF. In nucleotides, the CDR3 is TGTGCCAGCAGTTTGAGCGGAGGGTGGGGCAGAAACTATGGCTACACCTTC.

CDR3 nucleotide sequence: TGTGCCAGCAACAGTGACGCGAACACCGGGGAGCTGTTTTTT. Amino acids: CASNSDANTGELFF. The rearrangement uses TRBV3-1 (or the pseudogene TRBV3-2) and TRBJ2-2; D uncertain. V lost 7 bases and J 0 bases, leaving 9 bases between the germline ends. The CDR3 extends over 14 amino acids. Germline-derived CDR1 and CDR2 are LGHDT and YNNKEL (reference sequence).